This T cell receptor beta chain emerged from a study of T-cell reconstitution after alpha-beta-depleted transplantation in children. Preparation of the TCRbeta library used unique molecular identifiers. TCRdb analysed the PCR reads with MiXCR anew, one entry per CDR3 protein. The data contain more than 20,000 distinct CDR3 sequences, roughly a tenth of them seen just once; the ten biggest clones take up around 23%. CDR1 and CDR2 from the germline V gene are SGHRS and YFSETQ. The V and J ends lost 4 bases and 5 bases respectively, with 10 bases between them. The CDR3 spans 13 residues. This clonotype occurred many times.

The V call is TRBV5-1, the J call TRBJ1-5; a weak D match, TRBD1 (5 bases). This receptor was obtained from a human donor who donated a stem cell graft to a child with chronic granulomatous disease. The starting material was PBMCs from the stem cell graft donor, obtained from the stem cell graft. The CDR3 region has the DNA TGCGCCAGCAGCCCGGAAGGGGATCAGCCCCAGCATTTT. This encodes CASSPEGDQPQHF.